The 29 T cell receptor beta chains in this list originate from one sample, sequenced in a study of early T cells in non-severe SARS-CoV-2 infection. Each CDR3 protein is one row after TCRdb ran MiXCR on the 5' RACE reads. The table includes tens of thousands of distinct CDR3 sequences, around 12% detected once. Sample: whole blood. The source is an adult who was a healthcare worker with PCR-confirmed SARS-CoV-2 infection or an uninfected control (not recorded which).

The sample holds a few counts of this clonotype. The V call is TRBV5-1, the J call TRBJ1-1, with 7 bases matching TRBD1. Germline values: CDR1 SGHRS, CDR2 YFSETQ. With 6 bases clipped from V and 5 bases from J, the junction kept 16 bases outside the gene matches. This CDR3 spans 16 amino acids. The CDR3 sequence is CASTPYRQGSGTEAFF. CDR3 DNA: TGCGCCAGCACCCCATACCGACAGGGCAGCGGGACTGAAGCTTTCTTT.

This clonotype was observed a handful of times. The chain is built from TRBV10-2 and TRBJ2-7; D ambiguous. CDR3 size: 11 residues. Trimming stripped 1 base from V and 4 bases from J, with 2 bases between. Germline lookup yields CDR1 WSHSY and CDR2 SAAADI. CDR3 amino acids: CASSELYEQYF. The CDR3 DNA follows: TGCGCCAGCAGTGAGTTATACGAGCAGTACTTC.

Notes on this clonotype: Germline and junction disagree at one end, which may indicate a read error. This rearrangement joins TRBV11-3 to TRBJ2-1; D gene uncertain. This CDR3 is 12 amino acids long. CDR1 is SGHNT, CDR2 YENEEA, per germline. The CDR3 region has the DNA TGTGCCGGCAGCTTAGACTGGAATGAGCAGTTCTTC. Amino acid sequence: CAGSLDWNEQFF.

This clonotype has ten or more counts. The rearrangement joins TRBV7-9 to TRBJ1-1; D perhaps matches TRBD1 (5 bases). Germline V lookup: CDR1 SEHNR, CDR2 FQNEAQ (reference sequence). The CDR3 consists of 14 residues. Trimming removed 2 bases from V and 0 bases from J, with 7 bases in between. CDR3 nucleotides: TGTGCCAGCAGCTTACTCAGGGTGAACACTGAAGCTTTCTTT. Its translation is CASSLLRVNTEAFF.

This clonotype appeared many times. In DNA, the CDR3 is TGTGCCAGCAGCCAAGGGACTACTAGCACAGATACGCAGTATTTT. This encodes CASSQGTTSTDTQYF. J is TRBJ2-3 and V is TRBV14, with a weak D call TRBD2 (6 bases). The CDR3 loop spans 15 amino acids. Germline CDR1 reads SGHDN; CDR2 reads FVKESK. V was shortened by 1 base and J by 0 bases, with 8 bases between the two germline ends.

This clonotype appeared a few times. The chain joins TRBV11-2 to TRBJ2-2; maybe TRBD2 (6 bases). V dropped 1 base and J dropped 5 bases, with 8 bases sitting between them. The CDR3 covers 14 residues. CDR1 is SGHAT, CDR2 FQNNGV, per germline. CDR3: CASSLVRGTGELFF. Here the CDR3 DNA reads TGTGCCAGCAGCTTAGTACGGGGGACCGGGGAGCTGTTTTTT. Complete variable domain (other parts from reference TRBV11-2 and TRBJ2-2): EAGVAQSPRYKIIEKRQSVAFWCNPISGHATLYWYQQILGQGPKLLIQFQNNGVVDDSQLPKDRFSAERLKGVDSTLKIQPAKLEDSAVYLCASSLVRGTGELFFGEGSRLTVL.

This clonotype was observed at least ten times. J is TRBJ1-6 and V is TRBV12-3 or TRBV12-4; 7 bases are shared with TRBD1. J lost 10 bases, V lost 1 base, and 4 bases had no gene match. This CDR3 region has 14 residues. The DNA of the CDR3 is TGTGCCAGCAGTTTAGAACAGGGGAGGTCACCCCTCCACTTT. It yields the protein CASSLEQGRSPLHF.

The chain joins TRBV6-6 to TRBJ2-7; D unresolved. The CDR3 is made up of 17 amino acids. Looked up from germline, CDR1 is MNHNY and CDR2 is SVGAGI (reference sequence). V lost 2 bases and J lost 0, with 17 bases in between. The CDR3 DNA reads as TGTGCCAGCAGTTACGGGCCGGGCGCCTCTCGCTCCTACGAGCAGTACTTC. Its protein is CASSYGPGASRSYEQYF.

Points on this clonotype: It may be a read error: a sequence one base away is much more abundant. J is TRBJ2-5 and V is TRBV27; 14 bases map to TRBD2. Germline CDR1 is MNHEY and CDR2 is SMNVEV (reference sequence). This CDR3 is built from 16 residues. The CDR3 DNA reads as TGTGCCAGCAGTGGAGGGACTAGCGGGAGCCGGGAGACCCAGTGCTTC. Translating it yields CASSGGTSGSRETQCF.

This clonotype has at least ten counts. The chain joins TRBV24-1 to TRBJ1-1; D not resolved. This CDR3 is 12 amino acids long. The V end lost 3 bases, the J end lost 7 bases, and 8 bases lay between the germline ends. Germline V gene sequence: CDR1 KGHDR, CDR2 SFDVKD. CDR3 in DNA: TGTGCCACCAGTGATCGACACGGTGAAGCTTTCTTT. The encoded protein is CATSDRHGEAFF.

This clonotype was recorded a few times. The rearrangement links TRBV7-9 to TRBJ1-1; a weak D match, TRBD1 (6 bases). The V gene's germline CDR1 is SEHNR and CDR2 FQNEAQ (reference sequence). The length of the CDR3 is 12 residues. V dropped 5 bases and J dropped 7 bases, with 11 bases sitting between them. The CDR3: CASSPGQIEAFF. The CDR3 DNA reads TGTGCCAGCAGCCCTGGACAGATTGAAGCTTTCTTT.

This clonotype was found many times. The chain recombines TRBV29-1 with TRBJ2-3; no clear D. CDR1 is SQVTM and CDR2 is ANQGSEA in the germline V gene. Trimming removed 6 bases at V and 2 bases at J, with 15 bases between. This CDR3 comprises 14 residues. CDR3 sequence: CSVDQGQPTDTQYF. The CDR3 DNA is TGCAGCGTCGATCAAGGGCAGCCCACAGATACGCAGTATTTT.

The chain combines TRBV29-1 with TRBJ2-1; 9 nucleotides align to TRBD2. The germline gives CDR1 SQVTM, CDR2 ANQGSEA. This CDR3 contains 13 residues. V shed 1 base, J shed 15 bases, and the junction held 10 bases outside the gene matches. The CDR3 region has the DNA TGCAGCGTTGAAGGAAATACCGGGACTAGCTCGTTCTTC. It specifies CSVEGNTGTSSFF.

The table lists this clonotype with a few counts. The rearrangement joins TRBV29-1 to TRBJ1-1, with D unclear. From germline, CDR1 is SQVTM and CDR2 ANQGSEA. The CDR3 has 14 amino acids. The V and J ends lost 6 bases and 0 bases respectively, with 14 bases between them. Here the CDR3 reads CSVVSPGMNTEAFF. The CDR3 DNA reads TGCAGCGTCGTCTCCCCGGGGATGAACACTGAAGCTTTCTTT.

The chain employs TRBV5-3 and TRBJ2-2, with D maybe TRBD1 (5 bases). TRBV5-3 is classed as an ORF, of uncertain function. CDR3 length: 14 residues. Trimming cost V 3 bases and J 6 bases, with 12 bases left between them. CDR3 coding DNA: TGTGCCAGAAGCTGCAGGGAAGGGGCCGGGGAGCTGTTTTTT. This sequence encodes CARSCREGAGELFF.

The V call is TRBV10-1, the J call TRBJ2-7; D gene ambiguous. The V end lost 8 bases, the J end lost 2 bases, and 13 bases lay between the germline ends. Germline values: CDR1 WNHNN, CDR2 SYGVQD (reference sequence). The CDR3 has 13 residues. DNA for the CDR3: TGCGCCAGCCCGGGCCCTGGGGCCTACGAGCAGTACTTC. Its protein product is CASPGPGAYEQYF.

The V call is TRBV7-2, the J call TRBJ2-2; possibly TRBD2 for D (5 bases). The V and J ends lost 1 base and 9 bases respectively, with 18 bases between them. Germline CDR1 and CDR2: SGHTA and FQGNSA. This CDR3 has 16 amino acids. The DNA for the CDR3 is TGTGCCAGCAGCTTAGAAAGAGGACTCACCCCCCGGGAGCTGTTTTTT. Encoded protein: CASSLERGLTPRELFF.

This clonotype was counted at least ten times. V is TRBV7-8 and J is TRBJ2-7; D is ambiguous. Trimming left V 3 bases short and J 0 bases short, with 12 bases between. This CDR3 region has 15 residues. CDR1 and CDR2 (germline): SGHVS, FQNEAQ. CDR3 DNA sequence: TGTGCCAGCAGCTTGTATCAGGAGAGCTCCTACGAGCAGTACTTC. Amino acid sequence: CASSLYQESSYEQYF.

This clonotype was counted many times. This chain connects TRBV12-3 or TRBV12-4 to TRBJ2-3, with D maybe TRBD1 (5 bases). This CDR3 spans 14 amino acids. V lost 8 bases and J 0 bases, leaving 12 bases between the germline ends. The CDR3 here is CASRTTSSTDTQYF. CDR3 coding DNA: TGTGCCAGCCGGACAACGTCTAGCACAGATACGCAGTATTTT.

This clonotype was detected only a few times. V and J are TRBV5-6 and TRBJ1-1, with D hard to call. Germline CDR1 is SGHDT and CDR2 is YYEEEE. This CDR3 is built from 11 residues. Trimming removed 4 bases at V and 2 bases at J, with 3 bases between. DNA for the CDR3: TGTGCCAGCAGCAGAAACACTGAAGCTTTCTTT. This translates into CASSRNTEAFF. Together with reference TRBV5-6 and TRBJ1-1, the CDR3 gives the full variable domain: DAGVTQSPTHLIKTRGQQVTLRCSPKSGHDTVSWYQQALGQGPQFIFQYYEEEERQRGNFPDRFSGHQFPNYSSELNVNALLLGDSALYLCASSRNTEAFFGQGTRLTVV.

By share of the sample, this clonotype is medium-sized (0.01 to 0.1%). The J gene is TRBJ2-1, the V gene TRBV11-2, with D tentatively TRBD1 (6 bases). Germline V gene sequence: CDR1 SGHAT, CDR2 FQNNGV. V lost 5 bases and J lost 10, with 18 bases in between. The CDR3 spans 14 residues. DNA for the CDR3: TGTGCCAGCAGCCTAGCCCGACAGGACGAGGAGCAGTTCTTC. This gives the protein CASSLARQDEEQFF.

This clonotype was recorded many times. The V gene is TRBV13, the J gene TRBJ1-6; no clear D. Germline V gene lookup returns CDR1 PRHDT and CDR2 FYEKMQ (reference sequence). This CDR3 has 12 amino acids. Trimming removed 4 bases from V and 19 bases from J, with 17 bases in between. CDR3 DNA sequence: TGTGCCAGCAGCTCCCGGGGTGCCTACGCTCACTTT. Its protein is CASSSRGAYAHF. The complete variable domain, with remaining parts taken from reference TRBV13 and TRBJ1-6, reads AAGVIQSPRHLIKEKRETATLKCYPIPRHDTVYWYQQGPGQDPQFLISFYEKMQSDKGSIPDRFSAQQFSDYHSELNMSSLELGDSALYFCASSSRGAYAHFGNGTRLTVT.

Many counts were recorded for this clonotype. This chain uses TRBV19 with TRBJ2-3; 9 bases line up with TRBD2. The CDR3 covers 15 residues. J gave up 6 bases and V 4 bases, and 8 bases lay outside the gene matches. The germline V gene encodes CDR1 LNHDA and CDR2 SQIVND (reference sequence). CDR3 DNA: TGTGCCAGTAGTACCTACCACGGACTAGCGGATACGCAGTATTTT. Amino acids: CASSTYHGLADTQYF.

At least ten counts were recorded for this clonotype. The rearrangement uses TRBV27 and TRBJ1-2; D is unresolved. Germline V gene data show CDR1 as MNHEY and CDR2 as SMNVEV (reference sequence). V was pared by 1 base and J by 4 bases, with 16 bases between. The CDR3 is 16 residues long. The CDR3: CASSLWAPKRGYGYTF. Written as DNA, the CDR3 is TGTGCCAGCAGTTTATGGGCCCCTAAACGGGGCTATGGCTACACCTTC.

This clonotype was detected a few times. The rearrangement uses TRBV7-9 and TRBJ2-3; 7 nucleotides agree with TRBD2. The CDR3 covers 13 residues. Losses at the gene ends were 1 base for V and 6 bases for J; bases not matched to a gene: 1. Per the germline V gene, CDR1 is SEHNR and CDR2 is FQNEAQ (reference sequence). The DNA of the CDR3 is TGTGCCAGCAGCTTAGGACTAGCTGATACGCAGTATTTT. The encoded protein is CASSLGLADTQYF.

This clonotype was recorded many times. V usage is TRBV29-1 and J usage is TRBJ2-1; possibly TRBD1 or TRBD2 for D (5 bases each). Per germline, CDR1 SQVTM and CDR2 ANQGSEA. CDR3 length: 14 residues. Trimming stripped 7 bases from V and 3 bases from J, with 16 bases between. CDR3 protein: CSAKPGGDYNEQFF. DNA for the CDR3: TGCAGCGCCAAGCCTGGGGGAGACTACAATGAGCAGTTCTTC.

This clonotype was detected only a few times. The CDR3 DNA reads as TGTGCCAGTAGTATCGCAGCGGGCCAACCCCAGCAGTTCTTC. It codes for CASSIAAGQPQQFF. V and J are TRBV19 and TRBJ2-1; perhaps TRBD2 as D (6 bases). Germline V gene lookup returns CDR1 LNHDA and CDR2 SQIVND (reference sequence). With 3 bases removed from V and 11 bases from J, the gap between germline ends came to 17 bases. There are 14 residues in the CDR3.

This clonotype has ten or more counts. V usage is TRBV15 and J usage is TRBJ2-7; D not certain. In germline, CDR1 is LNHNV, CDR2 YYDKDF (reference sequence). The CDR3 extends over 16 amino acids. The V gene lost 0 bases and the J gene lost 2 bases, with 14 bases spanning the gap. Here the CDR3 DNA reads TGTGCCACCAGCAGAGAAGTAGGATGGAATGCCTACGAGCAGTACTTC. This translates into CATSREVGWNAYEQYF.

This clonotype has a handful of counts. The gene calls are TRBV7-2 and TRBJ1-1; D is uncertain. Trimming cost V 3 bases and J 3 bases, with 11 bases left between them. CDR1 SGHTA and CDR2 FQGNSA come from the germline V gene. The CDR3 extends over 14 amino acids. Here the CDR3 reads CASSFGQADTEAFF. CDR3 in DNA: TGTGCCAGCAGCTTTGGTCAGGCAGACACTGAAGCTTTCTTT.